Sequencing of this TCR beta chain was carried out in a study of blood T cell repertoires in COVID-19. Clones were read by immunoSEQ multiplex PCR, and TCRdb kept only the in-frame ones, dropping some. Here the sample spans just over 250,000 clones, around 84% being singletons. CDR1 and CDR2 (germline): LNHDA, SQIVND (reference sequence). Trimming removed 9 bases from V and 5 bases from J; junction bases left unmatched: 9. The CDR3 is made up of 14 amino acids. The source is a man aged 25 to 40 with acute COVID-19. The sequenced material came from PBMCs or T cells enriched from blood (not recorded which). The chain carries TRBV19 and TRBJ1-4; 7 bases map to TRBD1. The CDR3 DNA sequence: TGTGCCAGCAACCACAGGGGATCCAATGAAAAACTGTTTTTT. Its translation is CASNHRGSNEKLFF.